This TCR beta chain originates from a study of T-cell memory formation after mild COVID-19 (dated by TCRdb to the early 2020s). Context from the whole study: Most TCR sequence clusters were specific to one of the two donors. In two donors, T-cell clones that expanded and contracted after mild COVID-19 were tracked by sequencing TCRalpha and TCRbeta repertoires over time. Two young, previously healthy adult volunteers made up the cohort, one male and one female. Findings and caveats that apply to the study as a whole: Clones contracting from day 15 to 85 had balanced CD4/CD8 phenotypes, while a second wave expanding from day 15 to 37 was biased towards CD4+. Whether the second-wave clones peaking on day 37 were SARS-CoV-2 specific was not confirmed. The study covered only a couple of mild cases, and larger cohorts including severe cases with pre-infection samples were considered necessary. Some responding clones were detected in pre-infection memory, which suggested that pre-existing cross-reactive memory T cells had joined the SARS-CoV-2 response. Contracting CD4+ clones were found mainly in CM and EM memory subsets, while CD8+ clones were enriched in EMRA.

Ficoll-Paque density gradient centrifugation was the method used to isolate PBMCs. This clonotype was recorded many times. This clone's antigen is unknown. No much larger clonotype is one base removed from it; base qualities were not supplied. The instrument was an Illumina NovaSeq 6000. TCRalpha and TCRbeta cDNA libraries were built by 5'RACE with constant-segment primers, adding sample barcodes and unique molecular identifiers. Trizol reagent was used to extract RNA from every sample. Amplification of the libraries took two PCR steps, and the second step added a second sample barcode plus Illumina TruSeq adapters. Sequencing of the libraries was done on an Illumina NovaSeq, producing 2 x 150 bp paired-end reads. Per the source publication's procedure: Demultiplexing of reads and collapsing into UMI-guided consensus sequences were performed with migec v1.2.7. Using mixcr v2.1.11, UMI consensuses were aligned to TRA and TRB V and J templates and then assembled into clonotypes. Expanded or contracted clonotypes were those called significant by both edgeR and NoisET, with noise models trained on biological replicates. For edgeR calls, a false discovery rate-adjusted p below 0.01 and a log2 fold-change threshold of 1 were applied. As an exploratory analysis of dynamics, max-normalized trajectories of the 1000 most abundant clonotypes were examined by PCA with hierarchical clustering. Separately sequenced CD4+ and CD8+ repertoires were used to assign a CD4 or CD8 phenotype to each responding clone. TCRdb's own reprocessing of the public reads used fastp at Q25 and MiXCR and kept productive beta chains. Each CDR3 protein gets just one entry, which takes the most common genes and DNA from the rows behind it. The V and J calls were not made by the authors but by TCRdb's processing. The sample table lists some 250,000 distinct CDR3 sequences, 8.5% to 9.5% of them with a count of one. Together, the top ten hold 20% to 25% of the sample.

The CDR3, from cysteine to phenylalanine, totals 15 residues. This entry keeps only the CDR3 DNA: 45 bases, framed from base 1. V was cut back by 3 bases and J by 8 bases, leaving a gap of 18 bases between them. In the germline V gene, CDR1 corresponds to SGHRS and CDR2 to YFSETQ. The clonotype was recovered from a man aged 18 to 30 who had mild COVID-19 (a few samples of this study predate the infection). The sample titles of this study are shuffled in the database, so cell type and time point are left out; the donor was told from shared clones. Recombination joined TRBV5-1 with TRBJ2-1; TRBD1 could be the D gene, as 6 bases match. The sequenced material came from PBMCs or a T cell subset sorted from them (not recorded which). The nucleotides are TGCGCCAGCAGCTCACAGGGACCCGGGCGGTATGAGCAGTTCTTC. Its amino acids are CASSSQGPGRYEQFF.